Below, 32 T cell receptor beta chains from the same sample are listed, as sequenced in a study of T-cell memory formation after mild COVID-19. TCRdb reprocessed the 5' RACE reads with MiXCR, giving one entry per CDR3 protein. The sample lists about 200,000 distinct CDR3 sequences, roughly 16% seen once, with approximately 2.2% in the top ten. What was sequenced was PBMCs or a T cell subset sorted from them (not recorded which). The receptors here all came from an adult woman who had mild COVID-19 (a few samples of this study predate the infection). Cell type and time point are not known.

V and J are TRBV20-1 and TRBJ2-3; D possibly corresponds to TRBD2 (7 bases). Deletions cut 0 bases from V and 1 base from J, with 8 bases between. The germline V gene has CDR1 DFQATT and CDR2 SNEGSKA (reference sequence). The CDR3 totals 14 residues. The CDR3 sequence: CSARERGRTDTQYF. The DNA for the CDR3 is TGCAGTGCTAGAGAGCGGGGGCGCACAGATACGCAGTATTTT.

The rearrangement uses TRBV15 and TRBJ1-5, with D maybe TRBD1 (5 bases). The germline CDR1 and CDR2 sequences are LNHNV and YYDKDF (reference sequence). Trimming cost V 11 bases and J 2 bases, with 13 bases left between them. The CDR3 runs 13 residues. The CDR3 region has the DNA TGTGCCGCCGGGACTATAGGCAATCAGCCCCAGCATTTT. Its translation is CAAGTIGNQPQHF.

This clonotype was counted many times. The junction differs from germline at one of its ends, possibly a read error. This rearrangement joins TRBV11-2 to TRBJ1-2; 7 nucleotides match TRBD1. The germline CDR1 and CDR2 sequences are SGHAT and FQNNGV. The length of the CDR3 is 13 residues. The DNA for the CDR3 is TGCGCCAGCAGCCCGGACAGGAACTATGGCTACACCTTC. Amino acids: CASSPDRNYGYTF.

This chain connects TRBV12-3 or TRBV12-4 to TRBJ2-5; D is undetermined. The CDR3 has 12 residues. V was pared by 1 base and J by 7 bases, with 7 bases between. CDR3 loop: CASSLDPGTQYF. The CDR3 DNA reads TGTGCCAGCAGTTTAGACCCAGGGACCCAGTACTTC.

CDR3 sequence reads: CASSFAGAREQFF. In DNA form, the CDR3 reads TGTGCCAGCAGTTTTGCGGGGGCTCGTGAGCAGTTCTTC. The genes are TRBV27 and TRBJ2-1; the D gene is possibly TRBD2 (7 bases). Germline CDR1 and CDR2: MNHEY and SMNVEV (reference sequence). With 3 bases removed from V and 9 bases from J, the gap between germline ends came to 12 bases. This CDR3 is 13 amino acids long.

A few counts support this clonotype. The chain uses TRBV12-3 or TRBV12-4 and TRBJ1-5, with 9 bases lining up with TRBD1. The junction had 2 bases not matched to a gene; V was cut back by 1 base and J by 1 base. The CDR3 is 16 residues long. CDR3 residues: CASSLGGTGSNQPQHF. The DNA of the CDR3 is TGTGCCAGCAGTTTAGGCGGGACAGGGAGCAATCAGCCCCAGCATTTT.

This clonotype was seen ten or more times. The V call is TRBV5-1, the J call TRBJ2-1; 10 bases are a match to TRBD2. CDR1 and CDR2 (germline): SGHRS, YFSETQ. The V and J ends lost 1 base and 9 bases, in that order; junction bases with no gene match: 7. CDR3 length equals 15 residues. The CDR3 loop reads CASSLSGRALSEQFF. DNA of the CDR3: TGCGCCAGCAGCTTGAGCGGGAGGGCCTTGAGTGAGCAGTTCTTC.

This clonotype has only a few counts. The gene calls are TRBV19 and TRBJ2-1; D may be TRBD2 (6 bases). The CDR3 is 13 residues long. The germline V and J ends were trimmed by 1 base and 8 bases, with 9 bases remaining between them. Germline V gene sequence: CDR1 LNHDA, CDR2 SQIVND (reference sequence). The CDR3 is CASSIAAGYEQFF. The DNA for the CDR3 is TGTGCCAGTAGTATAGCGGCGGGGTATGAGCAGTTCTTC. Full variable domain (outside the CDR3, taken from reference TRBV19 and TRBJ2-1): DGGITQSPKYLFRKEGQNVTLSCEQNLNHDAMYWYRQDPGQGLRLIYYSQIVNDFQKGDIAEGYSVSREKKESFPLTVTSAQKNPTAFYLCASSIAAGYEQFFGPGTRLTVL.

This clonotype was observed at least ten times. This chain links TRBV7-9 with TRBJ1-1, with TRBD1 matching 7 bases. Germline V gives CDR1 SEHNR, CDR2 FQNEAQ (reference sequence). The J segment lost 1 base and the V segment lost 4 bases, leaving 9 bases of the junction unmatched. The CDR3 runs to 16 residues. CDR3 DNA: TGTGCCAGCAGCTCGACAGGGTCAGTATCGAACACTGAAGCTTTCTTT. Translation: CASSSTGSVSNTEAFF.

In its sample, this clonotype was seen a few times. J is TRBJ1-1 and V is TRBV9; D is ambiguous. CDR1 is SGDLS, CDR2 YYNGEE, per germline. Trimming pared 1 base from V and 4 bases from J, leaving 11 bases between. There are 14 residues in the CDR3. The CDR3 region is CASSVMVGSTEAFF. CDR3 sequence (DNA): TGTGCCAGCAGCGTAATGGTTGGGAGCACTGAAGCTTTCTTT.

The rearrangement joins TRBV27 to TRBJ2-4, with TRBD1 matching over 11 bases. The length of the CDR3 is 15 residues. Per germline, CDR1 MNHEY and CDR2 SMNVEV (reference sequence). The V gene end was trimmed by 5 bases and the J gene end by 5 bases; junction bases not matched to a gene: 5. CDR3 bases: TGTGCCAGCAGTGGGACAGGGGGACTGGAAAACATTCAGTACTTC. Protein sequence: CASSGTGGLENIQYF.

The chain uses TRBV7-9 and TRBJ2-7; 7 nucleotides agree with TRBD1. Germline V lookup: CDR1 SEHNR, CDR2 FQNEAQ (reference sequence). This CDR3 is built from 13 residues. V trimming: 5 bases; J trimming: 7 bases; junction bases outside the gene matches: 8. The CDR3, as DNA: TGTGCCAGCAGCATGGGACAGCCGCAAGAGCAGTACTTC. Translating gives CASSMGQPQEQYF.

This clonotype was detected only a few times. This chain connects TRBV7-2 to TRBJ1-1, with D maybe TRBD1 (6 bases). Germline V gene lookup returns CDR1 SGHTA and CDR2 FQGNSA. Trimming pared 2 bases from V and 1 base from J, leaving 11 bases between. The CDR3 consists of 15 residues. In DNA form, the CDR3 reads TGTGCCAGCAGCTTACAGGGGAGTAAGAACACTGAAGCTTTCTTT. This encodes CASSLQGSKNTEAFF.

This clonotype was counted many times. V usage is TRBV30 and J usage is TRBJ2-1, with 7 bases aligning to TRBD2. The CDR3 sequence is 14 residues long. Losses at the gene ends were 4 bases for V and 5 bases for J; bases not matched to a gene: 8. Per the germline V gene, CDR1 is GTSNPN and CDR2 is SVGIG (reference sequence). The CDR3 DNA follows: TGTGCCTGGATTATGGCTAGCGGTGACAATGAGCAGTTCTTC. Protein product: CAWIMASGDNEQFF.

V usage is TRBV7-3 and J usage is TRBJ1-1, with D hard to call. Germline CDR1 SGHTA, CDR2 FQGTGA. The V gene lost 2 bases and the J gene lost 2 bases, with 9 bases spanning the gap. The CDR3 contains 14 residues. The CDR3 loop reads CASSLHGENTEAFF. The DNA for the CDR3 is TGTGCCAGCAGCTTACACGGGGAAAACACTGAAGCTTTCTTT.

The CDR3 protein is CSVPGQNTEAFF. The CDR3 DNA reads as TGCAGTGTCCCGGGACAGAACACTGAAGCTTTCTTT. This chain links TRBV20-1 with TRBJ1-1; perhaps TRBD1 as D (6 bases). V dropped 7 bases and J dropped 1 base, with 10 bases sitting between them. Germline CDR1 is DFQATT and CDR2 is SNEGSKA (reference sequence). The CDR3 extends over 12 amino acids.

V and J are TRBV7-9 and TRBJ2-3; D remains unclear. The CDR3 length is 14 residues. Germline-derived CDR1 and CDR2 are SEHNR and FQNEAQ (reference sequence). V was trimmed by 1 base and J by 4 bases, leaving 9 bases between them. CDR3: CASSLEGCPDTQYF. The DNA for the CDR3 is TGTGCCAGCAGCTTAGAGGGATGTCCAGATACGCAGTATTTT.

The chain uses TRBV5-1 and TRBJ2-1, with 9 bases fitting TRBD1. The V gene end was trimmed by 1 base and the J gene end by 9 bases; junction bases not matched to a gene: 8. Per the germline V gene, CDR1 is SGHRS and CDR2 is YFSETQ. The CDR3 totals 15 residues. The DNA for the CDR3 is TGCGCCAGCAGCTTGTGGACAGGGGTGGTGGGTGAGCAGTTCTTC. Translation: CASSLWTGVVGEQFF.

This clonotype was counted only a few times. V is TRBV4-1 and J is TRBJ2-1, with D unresolved. The CDR3 covers 15 residues. Between the trimmed V and J ends, which lost 2 bases and 2 bases, there was a span of 10 bases. Germline CDR1 reads MGHRA; CDR2 reads YSYEKL. CDR3: CASSQSTGTYNEQFF. The DNA for the CDR3 is TGCGCCAGCAGCCAATCGACGGGTACCTACAATGAGCAGTTCTTC.

This chain uses TRBV7-3 with TRBJ2-7; the D gene is possibly TRBD1 (5 bases). The CDR3 runs to 13 residues. Per germline, CDR1 SGHTA and CDR2 FQGTGA. Trimming took off 5 bases at V and 2 bases at J, with 10 bases between the two ends. This chain's CDR3 is CASSPSTAYEQYF. The CDR3 nucleotides read TGTGCCAGCAGCCCCTCGACAGCCTACGAGCAGTACTTC.

This rearrangement joins TRBV4-1 to TRBJ1-2; 10 bases are a match to TRBD1. This CDR3 comprises 17 residues. Germline V gene data show CDR1 as MGHRA and CDR2 as YSYEKL. J lost 4 bases, V lost 7 bases, and 15 bases had no gene match. CDR3: CASNPAPGQGLLYGYTF. CDR3 DNA: TGCGCCAGCAACCCTGCCCCGGGACAGGGGCTCCTCTATGGCTACACCTTC.

In this sample, this clonotype turned up many times. V gene TRBV27 combines with J gene TRBJ2-7; D assignment may be TRBD1 or TRBD2 (5 bases each). Trimming left V 8 bases short and J 3 bases short, with 14 bases between. The CDR3 spans 13 residues. Germline lookup yields CDR1 MNHEY and CDR2 SMNVEV (reference sequence). In DNA form, the CDR3 reads TGTGCCAGCGCCGGGACCCCCTACTACGAGCAGTACTTC. Translating it yields CASAGTPYYEQYF.

This clonotype came up a few times. The chain is built from TRBV3-1 and TRBJ2-5; D remains unclear. Trimming took 3 bases from V and 5 from J, leaving 16 bases between them. The CDR3 is 15 residues long. Per germline, CDR1 LGHDT and CDR2 YNNKEL (reference sequence). The CDR3 DNA follows: TGTGCCAGCAGCCACCCCAATTACGCCAGGGAGACCCAGTACTTC. Its protein is CASSHPNYARETQYF.

The sample holds a few counts of this clonotype. This chain links TRBV11-2 with TRBJ2-1; TRBD2 matches at 10 bases. Germline V lookup: CDR1 SGHAT, CDR2 FQNNGV. The J segment lost 10 bases and the V segment lost 3 bases, leaving 9 bases of the junction unmatched. CDR3 size: 15 residues. The CDR3 DNA reads TGTGCCAGCAGCTTTAGCGGGGGGCCAGGATTGGAGCAGTTCTTC. Amino acids: CASSFSGGPGLEQFF.

The table lists this clonotype with a few counts. V and J are TRBV7-9 and TRBJ2-7; 7 bases match TRBD1. Per germline, CDR1 SEHNR and CDR2 FQNEAQ (reference sequence). CDR3 length: 14 residues. J was trimmed by 5 bases and V by 1 base; bases with no gene match: 5. The DNA of the CDR3 is TGTGCCAGCAGCTTAGGACAGGGCTTGCACGAGCAGTACTTC. This sequence encodes CASSLGQGLHEQYF.

V is TRBV20-1 and J is TRBJ2-1; 16 nucleotides match TRBD2. The germline V gene encodes CDR1 DFQATT and CDR2 SNEGSKA (reference sequence). After removal of 6 bases from V and 1 base from J, the junction contained 12 bases not matched to a gene. This CDR3 comprises 19 residues. The CDR3 is CSANVHGTSGGASYNEQFF. Here the CDR3 DNA reads TGCAGTGCCAACGTACACGGGACTAGCGGGGGGGCGTCCTACAATGAGCAGTTCTTC.

There are a few counts of this clonotype. V and J are TRBV29-1 and TRBJ2-7; 9 bases match TRBD1. The CDR3 contains 14 residues. With V trimmed by 6 bases and J by 2 bases, 8 bases remained unmatched. CDR1 SQVTM and CDR2 ANQGSEA come from the germline V gene. CDR3 sequence: CSVPGTGKTYEQYF. In nucleotides, the CDR3 is TGCAGCGTCCCCGGGACAGGGAAAACCTACGAGCAGTACTTC.

V is TRBV18 and J is TRBJ1-1; a weak D match, TRBD1 (5 bases). Germline V gene lookup returns CDR1 KGHSH and CDR2 LQKENI. Trimming removed 1 base at V and 1 base at J, with 7 bases between. This CDR3 spans 14 amino acids. In nucleotides, the CDR3 is TGTGCCAGCTCACCACAGACAGCGAACACTGAAGCTTTCTTT. Its protein is CASSPQTANTEAFF.

This rearrangement joins TRBV7-8 to TRBJ1-4, with a possible D match to TRBD1 (6 bases). Germline loops: CDR1 SGHVS, CDR2 FQNEAQ. Trimming pared 7 bases from V and 8 bases from J, leaving 20 bases between. The CDR3 is made up of 15 amino acids. The CDR3 loop is CASTENGDRKEKLFF. CDR3 in DNA: TGTGCCAGCACTGAAAACGGCGACAGGAAAGAAAAACTGTTTTTT.

This clonotype was counted between two and nine times. The chain has TRBV15 and TRBJ2-3; no definite D call. The CDR3 is made up of 12 amino acids. V lost 5 bases and J lost 5, with 8 bases in between. Germline lookup yields CDR1 LNHNV and CDR2 YYDKDF (reference sequence). The CDR3 coding sequence is TGTGCCACCAGCCAGCACGGAGATACGCAGTATTTT. This sequence encodes CATSQHGDTQYF.

V usage is TRBV3-1 and J usage is TRBJ2-1; no firm D call. Trimming stripped 1 base from V and 6 bases from J, with 10 bases between. Germline lookup yields CDR1 LGHDT and CDR2 YNNKEL (reference sequence). This CDR3 is built from 14 residues. The CDR3 loop is CASSQGWLINEQFF. Here the CDR3 DNA reads TGTGCCAGCAGCCAAGGTTGGCTAATCAATGAGCAGTTCTTC.

The rearrangement links TRBV6-5 to TRBJ1-1; D gene uncertain. Trimming took off 4 bases at V and 1 base at J, with 13 bases between the two ends. In germline, CDR1 is MNHEY, CDR2 SVGAGI. The length of the CDR3 is 15 residues. The DNA for the CDR3 is TGTGCCAGCAGTTGGCGAGGGCGGGAGAACACTGAAGCTTTCTTT. Encoded protein: CASSWRGRENTEAFF.